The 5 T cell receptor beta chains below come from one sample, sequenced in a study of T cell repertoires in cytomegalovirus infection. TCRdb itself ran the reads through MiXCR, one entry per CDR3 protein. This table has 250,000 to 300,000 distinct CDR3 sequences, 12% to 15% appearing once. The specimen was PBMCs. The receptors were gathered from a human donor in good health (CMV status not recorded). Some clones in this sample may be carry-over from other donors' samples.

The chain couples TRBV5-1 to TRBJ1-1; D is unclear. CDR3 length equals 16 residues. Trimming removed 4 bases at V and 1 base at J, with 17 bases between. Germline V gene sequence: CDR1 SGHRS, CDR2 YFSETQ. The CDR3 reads CASSRTWYPRNTEAFF. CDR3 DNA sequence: TGCGCCAGCAGCCGAACTTGGTATCCCAGGAACACTGAAGCTTTCTTT. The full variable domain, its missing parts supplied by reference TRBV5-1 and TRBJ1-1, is KAGVTQTPRYLIKTRGQQVTLSCSPISGHRSVSWYQQTPGQGLQFLFEYFSETQRNKGNFPGRFSGRQFSNSRSEMNVSTLELGDSALYLCASSRTWYPRNTEAFFGQGTRLTVV.

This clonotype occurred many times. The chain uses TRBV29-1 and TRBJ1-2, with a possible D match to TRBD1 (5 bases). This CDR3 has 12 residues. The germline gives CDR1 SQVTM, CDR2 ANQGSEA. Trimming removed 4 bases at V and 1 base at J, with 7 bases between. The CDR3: CSVGQGNYGYTF. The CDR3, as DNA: TGCAGCGTTGGGCAGGGTAACTATGGCTACACCTTC.

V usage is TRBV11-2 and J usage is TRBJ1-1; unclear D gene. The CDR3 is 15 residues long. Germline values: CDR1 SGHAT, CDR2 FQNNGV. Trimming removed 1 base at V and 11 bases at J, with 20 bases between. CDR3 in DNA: TGTGCCAGCAGCTTAGCCGGCGGAGCAGGCCTCGGGGCTTTCTTT. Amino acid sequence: CASSLAGGAGLGAFF.

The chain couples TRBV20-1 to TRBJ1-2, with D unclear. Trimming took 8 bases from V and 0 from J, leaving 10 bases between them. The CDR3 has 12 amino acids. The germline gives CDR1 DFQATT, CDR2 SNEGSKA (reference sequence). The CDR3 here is CSTARPNYGYTF. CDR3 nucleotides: TGCAGTACCGCCCGCCCTAACTATGGCTACACCTTC.

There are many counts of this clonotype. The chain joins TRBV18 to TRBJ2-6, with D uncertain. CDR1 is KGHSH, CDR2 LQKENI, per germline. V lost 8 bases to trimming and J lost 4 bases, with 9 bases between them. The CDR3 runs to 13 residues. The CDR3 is CASSPPGANVLTF. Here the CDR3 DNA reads TGTGCCAGCAGTCCCCCCGGGGCCAACGTCCTGACTTTC. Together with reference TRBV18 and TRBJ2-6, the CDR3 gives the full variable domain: NAGVMQNPRHLVRRRGQEARLRCSPMKGHSHVYWYRQLPEEGLKFMVYLQKENIIDESGMPKERFSAEFPKEGPSILRIQQVVRGDSAAYFCASSPPGANVLTFGAGSRLTVL.